A selection of T cell receptor beta chains follows, all from one sample in a study of CD8+ T cells in alopecia areata. Clones were read by immunoSEQ multiplex PCR, and TCRdb kept only the in-frame ones, dropping some. The repertoire holds 95,000 to 150,000 clones, with over 60% as singletons. Specimen: CD4+ T cells sorted from blood, collected at week 4, from a patient treated with tofacitinib. Receptors originate from a human donor with alopecia areata. CDR3s leave out the opening cysteine and the closing phenylalanine or tryptophan. Fields, in order: CDR3 protein, V gene, J gene.

ASSLEGGTEAF	TRBV7-9	TRBJ1-1
SVVGRAQETQY	TRBV29-1	TRBJ2-5
ASSLRGQATDTQY	TRBV7-2	TRBJ2-3
ASSLKHFDEQF	TRBV7-2	TRBJ2-1
ASSPGQGGDTQY	TRBV5-4	TRBJ2-3
ASSLGPSEGQETQY	TRBV7-2	TRBJ2-5
ASSVLVGGGLGNEQF	TRBV9	TRBJ2-1
ASSLDRNTEAF	TRBV7-7	TRBJ1-1
SARPQGSYEQY	TRBV29-1	TRBJ2-7
ASSLVPPRGQETQY	TRBV5-1	TRBJ2-5
SVETGTKETQY	TRBV29-1	TRBJ2-5
SVVYGTGNNEQF	TRBV29-1	TRBJ2-1
ASRRGYNSPLH	TRBV6-5	TRBJ1-6
ASSLDVGQGPGANVLT	TRBV11-1	TRBJ2-6
ASSVAGGSSYEQY	TRBV9	TRBJ2-7
AATKSQGWFPDEAF	TRBV2	TRBJ1-1
ARQRAFTSPLH	TRBV2	TRBJ1-6
ASGENRGPGYGYT	TRBV6-6	TRBJ1-2
ASSARVNYGYT	TRBV6-6	TRBJ1-2
ASSSHPGQGAGKLF	TRBV11-2	TRBJ1-4
ASSPGPRISQY	TRBV28	TRBJ2-7
ASSLRDSPYNEQF	TRBV5-1	TRBJ2-1
ASSQDRYPYGRSGNEQF	TRBV4-2	TRBJ2-1
ASSLAGQVYNEQF	TRBV7-9	TRBJ2-1
ASSQVSVDQETQY	TRBV4-2	TRBJ2-5
ASSAGLANSYNEQF	TRBV7-3	TRBJ2-1
ASSRDRASTDTQY	TRBV18	TRBJ2-3
ASSQDSRTEQY	TRBV4-3	TRBJ2-7
ASSLRGTYGYT	TRBV5-4	TRBJ1-2
ASSRTGRGELF	TRBV14	TRBJ2-2
ASTGDFYGYT	TRBV19	TRBJ1-2
AWKVEANTGELF	TRBV30	TRBJ2-2
ASGPSRGTEAF	TRBV6-5	TRBJ1-1